A selection of T cell receptor beta chains follows, all from one sample in a study of cytomegalovirus exposure and HLA in healthy donors. Profiling relied on immunoSEQ multiplex PCR, and the TCRdb table lists in-frame clones only, not all of them. This sample contains about 120,000 clones. What was sequenced was PBMCs. The source is a man aged 18 to 35 in good health and CMV-seronegative. Both conserved end residues are part of each CDR3. D genes are given only for firm matches.

CDR3aa: CASSLAGNSNQPQHF
CDR3nt: TGTGCCAGCAGCTTAGCAGGAAATAGCAATCAGCCCCAGCATTTT
v_gene: TRBV11-2
d_gene: -
j_gene: TRBJ1-5

CDR3aa: CASSYSQGTNEKLFF
CDR3nt: TGTGCCAGCAGTTATTCACAGGGGACTAATGAAAAACTGTTTTTT
v_gene: TRBV6-5
d_gene: TRBD1
j_gene: TRBJ1-4

CDR3aa: CAITSGVNTGELFF
CDR3nt: TGTGCCATCACTAGCGGAGTGAACACCGGGGAGCTGTTTTTT
v_gene: TRBV10-3
d_gene: TRBD2
j_gene: TRBJ2-2

CDR3aa: CASSFITGDGSPLHF
CDR3nt: TGTGCCAGCAGTTTCATAACAGGGGACGGTTCACCCCTCCACTTT
v_gene: TRBV27
d_gene: TRBD1
j_gene: TRBJ1-6

CDR3aa: CASSLAGGMESPLHF
CDR3nt: TGCGCCAGCAGCTTGGCCGGGGGGATGGAGTCACCCCTCCACTTT
v_gene: TRBV5-1
d_gene: -
j_gene: TRBJ1-6

CDR3aa: CASSFSPVLSYEQYF
CDR3nt: TGTGCCAGCAGCTTCTCGCCGGTCCTTTCCTACGAGCAGTACTTC
v_gene: TRBV7-2
d_gene: -
j_gene: TRBJ2-7

CDR3aa: CASSYRGSLEAFF
CDR3nt: TGCGCCAGCAGCTACAGGGGAAGTCTTGAAGCTTTCTTT
v_gene: TRBV5-1
d_gene: TRBD1
j_gene: TRBJ1-1

CDR3aa: CASSVTGFTGELFF
CDR3nt: TGTGCCAGCAGTGTGACAGGGTTCACCGGGGAGCTGTTTTTT
v_gene: TRBV6-1
d_gene: TRBD1
j_gene: TRBJ2-2

CDR3aa: CASSSRQGLSSYNEQFF
CDR3nt: TGTGCCAGCAGTTCGCGACAGGGCCTGAGCTCCTACAATGAGCAGTTCTTC
v_gene: TRBV28
d_gene: TRBD1
j_gene: TRBJ2-1

CDR3aa: CASSVLQFSGNTIYF
CDR3nt: TGTGCCAGCAGTGTATTACAGTTCTCTGGAAACACCATATATTTT
v_gene: TRBV2
d_gene: -
j_gene: TRBJ1-3

CDR3aa: CASSMTVDEQFF
CDR3nt: TGTGCCAGTAGTATGACAGTGGATGAGCAGTTCTTC
v_gene: TRBV19
d_gene: -
j_gene: TRBJ2-1

CDR3aa: CASSISGQGITYEQYF
CDR3nt: TGTGCCAGTAGTATCTCGGGACAGGGAATAACCTACGAGCAGTACTTC
v_gene: TRBV19
d_gene: TRBD1
j_gene: TRBJ2-7

CDR3aa: CATSREHAGVYEQYF
CDR3nt: TGTGCCACCAGCAGAGAACATGCGGGGGTCTACGAGCAGTACTTC
v_gene: TRBV15
d_gene: TRBD2
j_gene: TRBJ2-7